These T cell receptor beta chains were read from a single sample in a study of T-cell memory formation after mild COVID-19. TCRdb re-called the 5' RACE reads through MiXCR, storing one row per CDR3 protein. The table has approximately 260,000 distinct CDR3 sequences, under 20% seen once; the top ten hold 22%. The specimen was PBMCs or a T cell subset sorted from them (not recorded which). The receptors were sampled from a man between 18 and 35 years old who had mild COVID-19 (a few samples of this study predate the infection). Cell type and time point are not known. CDR3s include the opening cysteine and the closing phenylalanine or tryptophan. The D gene is left open where the match is weak. Part of the rows lack a size; the others show once, few, many or a class for expanded clones.

j_gene: TRBJ2-3; d_gene: TRBD1; abundance: few; v_gene: TRBV19; CDR3aa: CASSYRPGTGITDTQYF; CDR3nt: TGTGCCAGTAGTTACCGACCCGGGACAGGGATCACAGATACGCAGTATTTT
j_gene: TRBJ1-6; d_gene: -; abundance: few; v_gene: TRBV7-2; CDR3aa: CASSRGVQGSSYNSPLHF; CDR3nt: TGTGCCAGCAGCCGAGGGGTGCAGGGGAGCTCCTATAATTCACCCCTCCACTTT
j_gene: TRBJ1-4; d_gene: -; abundance: -; v_gene: TRBV6-6; CDR3aa: CASSYSPGFNEKLFF; CDR3nt: TGTGCCAGCAGTTACTCTCCGGGATTTAATGAAAAACTGTTTTTT
j_gene: TRBJ1-1; d_gene: -; abundance: -; v_gene: TRBV5-5; CDR3aa: CASSSRPGNTEAFF; CDR3nt: TGTGCCAGCAGCTCCCGCCCCGGGAACACTGAAGCTTTCTTT
j_gene: TRBJ2-2; d_gene: -; abundance: -; v_gene: TRBV7-9; CDR3aa: CASSSLRSSGELFF; CDR3nt: TGTGCCAGCAGCTCACTTCGGTCGTCCGGGGAGCTGTTTTTT
j_gene: TRBJ2-7; d_gene: -; abundance: few; v_gene: TRBV13; CDR3aa: CASSLSQGGYEQYF; CDR3nt: TGTGCCAGCAGCTTAAGTCAGGGGGGCTACGAGCAGTACTTC
j_gene: TRBJ1-1; d_gene: TRBD1; abundance: -; v_gene: TRBV7-2; CDR3aa: CASSLNRGSTEAFF; CDR3nt: TGTGCCAGCAGCCTAAACAGGGGGAGCACTGAAGCTTTCTTT
j_gene: TRBJ1-2; d_gene: -; abundance: few; v_gene: TRBV7-2; CDR3aa: CASSSQIVGLQSSYGYTF; CDR3nt: TGTGCCAGCAGCTCTCAAATAGTGGGACTGCAGTCGAGCTATGGCTACACCTTC
j_gene: TRBJ1-1; d_gene: -; abundance: few; v_gene: TRBV6-6; CDR3aa: CASSYDRPNTEAFF; CDR3nt: TGTGCCAGCAGTTACGACAGGCCGAACACTGAAGCTTTCTTT
j_gene: TRBJ2-7; d_gene: TRBD2; abundance: few; v_gene: TRBV7-2; CDR3aa: CASSSWGGFKQYF; CDR3nt: TGTGCCAGCAGCTCCTGGGGGGGATTCAAGCAGTACTTC
j_gene: TRBJ2-1; d_gene: -; abundance: -; v_gene: TRBV5-1; CDR3aa: CASSLAETSGEQFF; CDR3nt: TGCGCCAGCAGCTTGGCAGAGACCTCCGGGGAGCAGTTCTTC
j_gene: TRBJ2-2; d_gene: TRBD1; abundance: -; v_gene: TRBV20-1; CDR3aa: CSARVTGTGDTGELFF; CDR3nt: TGCAGTGCTAGAGTAACCGGGACAGGGGACACCGGGGAGCTGTTTTTT
j_gene: TRBJ1-1; d_gene: -; abundance: -; v_gene: TRBV9; CDR3aa: CASSHPGAGTEAFF; CDR3nt: TGTGCCAGCAGCCACCCGGGGGCTGGCACTGAAGCTTTCTTT
j_gene: TRBJ1-5; d_gene: -; abundance: -; v_gene: TRBV24-1; CDR3aa: CATSEYGQSPLGNQPQHF; CDR3nt: TGTGCCACCAGTGAGTACGGACAGTCACCGCTTGGCAATCAGCCCCAGCATTTT
j_gene: TRBJ1-5; d_gene: -; abundance: -; v_gene: TRBV4-1; CDR3aa: CASSQAAQGRNQPQHF; CDR3nt: TGCGCCAGCAGCCAAGCAGCCCAGGGGAGGAATCAGCCCCAGCATTTT
j_gene: TRBJ2-5; d_gene: TRBD2; abundance: few; v_gene: TRBV4-1; CDR3aa: CASSPSGTAKETQYF; CDR3nt: TGCGCCAGCAGCCCCAGCGGGACCGCTAAAGAGACCCAGTACTTC
j_gene: TRBJ2-5; d_gene: TRBD1; abundance: many; v_gene: TRBV7-2; CDR3aa: CASSTRQGETQYF; CDR3nt: TGTGCCAGCAGCACAAGACAGGGAGAGACCCAGTACTTC
j_gene: TRBJ2-7; d_gene: TRBD2; abundance: -; v_gene: TRBV18; CDR3aa: CASSPNGGSYEQYF; CDR3nt: TGTGCCAGCTCACCAAACGGGGGGTCCTACGAGCAGTACTTC
j_gene: TRBJ2-2; d_gene: -; abundance: -; v_gene: TRBV28; CDR3aa: CASFAGARTGELFF; CDR3nt: TGTGCCAGTTTTGCGGGGGCAAGGACCGGGGAGCTGTTTTTT
j_gene: TRBJ1-3; d_gene: -; abundance: few; v_gene: TRBV7-2; CDR3aa: CASSQAPGPPSGNTIYF; CDR3nt: TGTGCCAGCAGCCAAGCCCCGGGGCCGCCCTCTGGAAACACCATATATTTT
j_gene: TRBJ2-3; d_gene: TRBD2; abundance: -; v_gene: TRBV12-5; CDR3aa: CASGLVRGGPASSTDTQYF; CDR3nt: TGTGCTAGTGGTTTGGTACGGGGGGGCCCTGCCTCGAGCACAGATACGCAGTATTTT
j_gene: TRBJ1-5; d_gene: -; abundance: -; v_gene: TRBV4-1; CDR3aa: CASSHFNQPQHF; CDR3nt: TGCGCCAGCAGCCATTTCAATCAGCCCCAGCATTTT
j_gene: TRBJ2-6; d_gene: -; abundance: few; v_gene: TRBV7-9; CDR3aa: CASRQYRAGANVLTF; CDR3nt: TGTGCCAGCAGACAGTACAGGGCTGGGGCCAACGTCCTGACTTTC
j_gene: TRBJ1-5; d_gene: -; abundance: -; v_gene: TRBV6-2/TRBV6-3; CDR3aa: CASSGRGAQPQHF; CDR3nt: TGTGCCAGCAGTGGCCGAGGGGCCCAGCCCCAGCATTTT
j_gene: TRBJ2-1; d_gene: -; abundance: -; v_gene: TRBV7-9; CDR3aa: CASSFVPLRDGVNEQFF; CDR3nt: TGTGCCAGCAGCTTTGTCCCTCTGCGGGACGGCGTCAATGAGCAGTTCTTC
j_gene: TRBJ1-2; d_gene: -; abundance: -; v_gene: TRBV20-1; CDR3aa: CSAIRGARGYTF; CDR3nt: TGCAGTGCTATACGGGGGGCGCGAGGCTACACCTTC
j_gene: TRBJ2-6; d_gene: -; abundance: few; v_gene: TRBV7-2; CDR3aa: CASSLGQGGVLTF; CDR3nt: TGTGCCAGCAGCTTAGGGCAGGGCGGCGTCCTGACTTTC
j_gene: TRBJ1-1; d_gene: -; abundance: few; v_gene: TRBV5-1; CDR3aa: CASSLGNRPNTEAFF; CDR3nt: TGCGCCAGCAGCTTGGGTAACAGACCGAACACTGAAGCTTTCTTT
j_gene: TRBJ2-7; d_gene: -; abundance: many; v_gene: TRBV3-1; CDR3aa: CASSQPLRGHYEQYF; CDR3nt: TGTGCCAGCAGCCAGCCCCTAAGGGGCCACTACGAGCAGTACTTC
j_gene: TRBJ2-7; d_gene: -; abundance: -; v_gene: TRBV4-1; CDR3aa: CASSQGSSYEQYF; CDR3nt: TGCGCCAGCAGCCAGGGCAGCTCCTACGAGCAGTACTTC
j_gene: TRBJ2-7; d_gene: -; abundance: -; v_gene: TRBV11-2; CDR3aa: CASSFGGTGSYEQYF; CDR3nt: TGTGCCAGCAGCTTCGGAGGGACGGGGTCCTACGAGCAGTACTTC
j_gene: TRBJ2-3; d_gene: -; abundance: -; v_gene: TRBV7-2; CDR3aa: CASSFRSGVMADTQYF; CDR3nt: TGTGCCAGCAGCTTTAGGTCCGGGGTAATGGCAGATACGCAGTATTTT
j_gene: TRBJ2-2; d_gene: TRBD1; abundance: -; v_gene: TRBV7-9; CDR3aa: CASSPSPGTGYTGELFF; CDR3nt: TGTGCCAGCAGCCCTAGCCCTGGGACAGGGTACACCGGGGAGCTGTTTTTT
j_gene: TRBJ1-1; d_gene: TRBD1; abundance: few; v_gene: TRBV18; CDR3aa: CASSQPDRGVTGEAFF; CDR3nt: TGTGCCAGCTCACAACCTGACAGGGGCGTTACCGGTGAAGCTTTCTTT
j_gene: TRBJ2-1; d_gene: -; abundance: -; v_gene: TRBV5-6; CDR3aa: CASSLLYNEQFF; CDR3nt: TGTGCCAGCAGCTTATTGTACAATGAGCAGTTCTTC
j_gene: TRBJ2-3; d_gene: TRBD2; abundance: few; v_gene: TRBV5-4; CDR3aa: CASRGRAGPPDTQYF; CDR3nt: TGTGCCAGCCGGGGAAGAGCGGGGCCGCCGGATACGCAGTATTTT
j_gene: TRBJ2-2; d_gene: -; abundance: few; v_gene: TRBV6-6; CDR3aa: CASSPTEGGELFF; CDR3nt: TGTGCCAGCAGTCCGACAGAAGGCGGGGAGCTGTTTTTT
j_gene: TRBJ2-2; d_gene: -; abundance: -; v_gene: TRBV6-5; CDR3aa: CASSHRIFSESNTGELFF; CDR3nt: TGTGCCAGCAGCCACAGAATCTTTTCCGAATCGAACACCGGGGAGCTGTTTTTT
j_gene: TRBJ1-2; d_gene: TRBD1; abundance: -; v_gene: TRBV2; CDR3aa: CASSELGGSYGYTF; CDR3nt: TGTGCCAGCAGCGAATTAGGGGGCTCCTATGGCTACACCTTC
j_gene: TRBJ2-7; d_gene: -; abundance: many; v_gene: TRBV18; CDR3aa: CASSDEGTFLWEQYF; CDR3nt: TGTGCCAGCTCAGATGAGGGCACTTTCTTATGGGAGCAGTACTTC
j_gene: TRBJ2-1; d_gene: TRBD2; abundance: -; v_gene: TRBV12-3/TRBV12-4; CDR3aa: CASSHAGGPYNEQFF; CDR3nt: TGTGCCAGCAGTCATGCGGGGGGGCCCTACAATGAGCAGTTCTTC
j_gene: TRBJ1-2; d_gene: -; abundance: few; v_gene: TRBV18; CDR3aa: CASSPETPAWGYTF; CDR3nt: TGTGCCAGCTCACCAGAGACACCGGCTTGGGGCTACACCTTC
j_gene: TRBJ2-1; d_gene: -; abundance: few; v_gene: TRBV9; CDR3aa: CASSVEWGTDEQFF; CDR3nt: TGTGCCAGCAGCGTAGAGTGGGGTACCGATGAGCAGTTCTTC
j_gene: TRBJ1-3; d_gene: -; abundance: -; v_gene: TRBV5-1; CDR3aa: CASSGPDSGNTIYF; CDR3nt: TGCGCCAGCAGCGGGCCCGACTCTGGAAACACCATATATTTT
j_gene: TRBJ1-4; d_gene: TRBD1; abundance: -; v_gene: TRBV5-4; CDR3aa: CASSPTGDTTNEKLFF; CDR3nt: TGTGCCAGCAGCCCGACAGGGGACACAACTAATGAAAAACTGTTTTTT
j_gene: TRBJ1-1; d_gene: -; abundance: -; v_gene: TRBV6-2/TRBV6-3; CDR3aa: CASSSLPGLSMNTEAFF; CDR3nt: TGTGCCAGCAGCTCGCTCCCGGGGTTGTCGATGAACACTGAAGCTTTCTTT